Each of the 17 T cell receptor beta chains below was sequenced from the same sample in a study of shared clonotypes between healthy human individuals. The data were produced by immunoSEQ multiplex PCR, yet TCRdb's version contains in-frame clones alone and is incomplete. Among over 850,000 clones listed, approximately 80% were seen once. The sequenced sample consisted of memory CD4+ T cells from PBMCs. Noted subset: CD45RA-negative fraction. All receptors derive from a man aged 18 to 30 in good health. Some clones in this sample may be carry-over from other donors' samples.

This clone appeared many times. The J gene is TRBJ2-1, the V gene TRBV30; either TRBD1 or TRBD2 may fit D (6 bases each). The V end lost 3 bases, the J end lost 7 bases, and 13 bases lay between the germline ends. CDR1 GTSNPN and CDR2 SVGIG come from the germline V gene (reference sequence). This CDR3 has 13 amino acids. CDR3 sequence: CAWRTGRLNEQFF. The CDR3 DNA reads as TGTGCCTGGAGAACAGGGAGGTTGAATGAGCAGTTCTTC.

The chain carries TRBV7-8 and TRBJ1-2, with TRBD1 matching 8 bases. J gave up 3 bases and V 5 bases, and 8 bases lay outside the gene matches. The germline CDR1 and CDR2 sequences are SGHVS and FQNEAQ. The CDR3 runs 15 residues. CDR3 in amino acids: CASSTGQGKDYGYTF. The CDR3 region has the DNA TGTGCCAGCAGCACTGGACAGGGCAAAGACTATGGCTACACCTTC. Variable domain in full (rest from reference TRBV7-8 and TRBJ1-2): GAGVSQSPRYKVAKRGQDVALRCDPISGHVSLFWYQQALGQGPEFLTYFQNEAQLDKSGLPSDRFFAERPEGSVSTLKIQRTQQEDSAVYLCASSTGQGKDYGYTFGSGTRLTVV.

V gene TRBV19 combines with J gene TRBJ1-5; perhaps TRBD1 as D (6 bases). The V gene's germline CDR1 is LNHDA and CDR2 SQIVND (reference sequence). V was shortened by 3 bases and J by 0 bases, with 18 bases between the two germline ends. This CDR3 region has 18 residues. This CDR3 is CASSIRRQGPDSNQPQHF. CDR3 DNA: TGTGCCAGTAGTATCCGAAGGCAGGGGCCCGATAGCAATCAGCCCCAGCATTTT. Full variable domain (remainder filled in from reference TRBV19 and TRBJ1-5): DGGITQSPKYLFRKEGQNVTLSCEQNLNHDAMYWYRQDPGQGLRLIYYSQIVNDFQKGDIAEGYSVSREKKESFPLTVTSAQKNPTAFYLCASSIRRQGPDSNQPQHFGDGTRLSIL.

The genes are TRBV15 and TRBJ2-5; D possibly matches TRBD1 or TRBD2 (6 bases each). The better agreement between TRBJ2-7 and the DNA end casts doubt on the J call. Germline V lookup: CDR1 LNHNV, CDR2 YYDKDF (reference sequence). The CDR3 totals 14 residues. The chain's CDR3 is CATSRERGRYEQYF. The CDR3 bases are TGTGCCACCAGCAGAGAACGGGGGCGGTACGAGCAGTACTTC.

CDR3 amino acids: CASSYLETQYF. The CDR3 nucleotides read TGTGCCAGCAGTTACTTGGAGACCCAGTACTTC. The rearrangement joins TRBV6-6 to TRBJ2-5, with D uncertain. Per germline, CDR1 MNHNY and CDR2 SVGAGI (reference sequence). V shed 1 base and J shed 5 bases, with 2 bases lying between them. The CDR3 extends over 11 amino acids.

The rearrangement links TRBV19 to TRBJ1-4; 11 nucleotides line up with TRBD1. The V and J ends lost 3 bases and 6 bases, in that order; junction bases with no gene match: 0. The CDR3 spans 14 residues. Germline assignment: CDR1 LNHDA and CDR2 SQIVND (reference sequence). The CDR3 here is CASSMGQGDEKLFF. CDR3 in DNA: TGTGCCAGTAGTATGGGACAGGGGGATGAAAAACTGTTTTTT.

This clone was seen a few times. The rearrangement joins TRBV28 to TRBJ1-2; D perhaps matches TRBD1 (6 bases). Looked up from germline, CDR1 is MDHEN and CDR2 is SYDVKM. Trimming stripped 5 bases from V and 7 bases from J, with 14 bases between. The CDR3 runs to 13 residues. The CDR3 region has the DNA TGTGCCAGCAGTCCCGTGGTGGGGGCTGGCTACACCTTC. It is translated as CASSPVVGAGYTF.

The rearrangement joins TRBV5-1 to TRBJ2-3; 14 nucleotides match TRBD2. This CDR3 has 19 amino acids. Germline-derived CDR1 and CDR2 are SGHRS and YFSETQ. J lost 4 bases, V lost 0 bases, and 10 bases had no gene match. As DNA, the CDR3 is TGCGCCAGCAGCTTGGCCGGGACTAGCGGGAGTAACATGGCAGATACGCAGTATTTT. Amino acid sequence: CASSLAGTSGSNMADTQYF.

V gene TRBV19 combines with J gene TRBJ2-2; 10 bases fit TRBD2. Trimming at V came to 6 bases and at J to 1 base, leaving 8 bases not matched to a gene. From germline, CDR1 is LNHDA and CDR2 SQIVND (reference sequence). The length of the CDR3 is 17 residues. This CDR3 is CASRALAGEENTGELFF. CDR3 DNA: TGTGCCAGTAGGGCGCTAGCGGGAGAGGAGAACACCGGGGAGCTGTTTTTT.

V usage is TRBV2 and J usage is TRBJ2-5; 9 bases fit TRBD2. V was clipped by 1 base and J by 2 bases; unmatched bases: 5. The CDR3 has 16 residues. Germline V CDR1 and CDR2: SNHLY, FYNNEI. The CDR3 loop is CASSEEAAGGQETQYF. In nucleotides, the CDR3 is TGTGCCAGCAGTGAAGAGGCAGCGGGGGGTCAAGAGACCCAGTACTTC. Full variable domain (missing parts from reference TRBV2 and TRBJ2-5): EPEVTQTPSHQVTQMGQEVILRCVPISNHLYFYWYRQILGQKVEFLVSFYNNEISEKSEIFDDQFSVERPDGSNFTLKIRSTKLEDSAMYFCASSEEAAGGQETQYFGPGTRLLVL.

The J gene is TRBJ1-5, the V gene TRBV6-6; perhaps TRBD1 as D (6 bases). V was pared by 6 bases and J by 4 bases, with 13 bases between. CDR1 is MNHNY and CDR2 is SVGAGI in the germline V gene (reference sequence). The CDR3 sequence is 14 residues long. The CDR3 sequence: CASSRGGPNQPQHF. The CDR3 nucleotides read TGTGCCAGCAGCCGAGGGGGGCCTAATCAGCCCCAGCATTTT.

This chain connects TRBV5-1 to TRBJ2-5; D might be TRBD1 (6 bases). Trimming left V 4 bases short and J 5 bases short, with 21 bases between. Germline CDR1 and CDR2: SGHRS and YFSETQ. This CDR3 spans 16 amino acids. Here the CDR3 DNA reads TGCGCCAGCAGCAGCGTCGGTAGGACTCAGGGGGAGACCCAGTACTTC. Translating it yields CASSSVGRTQGETQYF.

The V call is TRBV11-2, the J call TRBJ1-5, with 7 bases matching TRBD1. Germline V gene sequence: CDR1 SGHAT, CDR2 FQNNGV. The ends lost 2 bases at V and 2 bases at J; junction bases unmatched: 3. The CDR3 contains 15 residues. CDR3 region: CASSLSGTGNQPQHF. CDR3 coding DNA: TGTGCCAGCAGCTTATCAGGGACAGGCAATCAGCCCCAGCATTTT.

The chain joins TRBV7-9 to TRBJ1-1, with TRBD1 identical over 10 bases. V lost 1 base, J lost 10 bases, and 3 bases stayed unmatched. The germline V gene encodes CDR1 SEHNR and CDR2 FQNEAQ (reference sequence). This CDR3 contains 13 residues. The CDR3: CASSLVRDRGAFF. In DNA form, the CDR3 reads TGTGCCAGCAGCTTAGTACGGGACAGGGGAGCTTTCTTT. Filled out from reference TRBV7-9 and TRBJ1-1, the complete variable domain reads DTGVSQNPRHKITKRGQNVTFRCDPISEHNRLYWYRQTLGQGPEFLTYFQNEAQLEKSRLLSDRFSAERPKGSFSTLEIQRTEQGDSAMYLCASSLVRDRGAFFGQGTRLTVV.

In DNA form, the CDR3 reads TGCGCCAGCAGCTTGGGGGGCGCAGGGTCCTTTTACGAGCAGTACTTC. Translating gives CASSLGGAGSFYEQYF. The chain recombines TRBV5-1 with TRBJ2-7; tentative D call: TRBD1 (5 bases). Per germline, CDR1 SGHRS and CDR2 YFSETQ. Trimming left V 0 bases short and J 4 bases short, with 17 bases between. This CDR3 spans 16 amino acids. The variable domain in full, completed from reference TRBV5-1 and TRBJ2-7, reads KAGVTQTPRYLIKTRGQQVTLSCSPISGHRSVSWYQQTPGQGLQFLFEYFSETQRNKGNFPGRFSGRQFSNSRSEMNVSTLELGDSALYLCASSLGGAGSFYEQYFGPGTRLTVT.

This chain joins TRBV7-9 and TRBJ1-5, with D possibly TRBD1 on 5 matching bases. Trimming took off 3 bases at V and 0 bases at J, with 18 bases between the two ends. CDR1 and CDR2 (germline): SEHNR, FQNEAQ (reference sequence). The CDR3 is made up of 18 amino acids. Here the CDR3 reads CASSFVLDSAYSNQPQHF. CDR3 bases: TGTGCCAGCAGCTTCGTACTCGACAGTGCATATAGCAATCAGCCCCAGCATTTT.

With respect to this clone: This specimen includes other DNA sequences encoding the same CDR3. The V and J genes are TRBV5-1 and TRBJ2-7; TRBD2 matches at 7 bases. Trimming at V came to 1 base and at J to 7 bases, leaving 2 bases not matched to a gene. Germline lookup yields CDR1 SGHRS and CDR2 YFSETQ. CDR3 length equals 12 residues. This CDR3 is CASSLIGREQYF. Here the CDR3 DNA reads TGCGCCAGCAGCTTGATCGGGAGGGAGCAGTACTTC.